The 15 T cell receptor beta chains presented below share a single source sample, sequenced in a study of blood T cell repertoires in COVID-19. Assay: immunoSEQ multiplex PCR; the TCRdb copy retains only in-frame clones and omits some. The sample has 80,000 to 130,000 clones, 91% seen once. Source material: peripheral blood. These receptors were taken from a man aged 60-69 years with acute or convalescent COVID-19.

The chain carries TRBV28 and TRBJ1-2; no firm D call. Germline-derived CDR1 and CDR2 are MDHEN and SYDVKM. The CDR3 spans 14 residues. Between the trimmed V and J ends, which lost 3 bases and 0 bases, there was a span of 8 bases. The CDR3 DNA reads as TGTGCCAGCAGTTTTCGGGGAGCTAACTATGGCTACACCTTC. Its protein product is CASSFRGANYGYTF.

The chain couples TRBV29-1 to TRBJ2-1; D is uncertain. This CDR3 region has 14 residues. With 7 bases removed from V and 0 bases from J, the gap between germline ends came to 13 bases. The germline V gene encodes CDR1 SQVTM and CDR2 ANQGSEA. CDR3 coding DNA: TGCAGCGGTCTCCTAACAGACTCCTACAATGAGCAGTTCTTC. This encodes CSGLLTDSYNEQFF.

This chain links TRBV6-5 with TRBJ1-2; 9 nucleotides match TRBD1. The germline gives CDR1 MNHEY, CDR2 SVGAGI. The CDR3 runs 15 residues. V lost 2 bases to trimming and J lost 0 bases; unmatched junction nucleotides: 1. The CDR3, as DNA: TGTGCCAGCAGTTACGGACAGGGGACTAACTATGGCTACACCTTC. It translates to CASSYGQGTNYGYTF.

V gene TRBV5-1 combines with J gene TRBJ1-2; perhaps TRBD1 as D (5 bases). Per germline, CDR1 SGHRS and CDR2 YFSETQ. This CDR3 has 13 residues. Trimming shortened V by 4 bases and J by 9 bases, and 16 bases separated the two germline ends. CDR3 bases: TGCGCCAGCAGCCCAGACAGTTTTAGTAGCTACACCTTC. Its protein product is CASSPDSFSSYTF.

In its sample, this clone was seen once. This chain connects TRBV19 to TRBJ2-7; TRBD2 agrees at 8 bases. J was trimmed by 3 bases and V by 3 bases; bases with no gene match: 10. The CDR3 is 16 amino acids. CDR1 is LNHDA, CDR2 SQIVND, per germline (reference sequence). DNA of the CDR3: TGTGCCAGTAGTATTAGGGAAACTAGCGGCGACTACGAGCAGTACTTC. It translates to CASSIRETSGDYEQYF. Looking up the rest from reference TRBV19 and TRBJ2-7 gives the full variable domain: DGGITQSPKYLFRKEGQNVTLSCEQNLNHDAMYWYRQDPGQGLRLIYYSQIVNDFQKGDIAEGYSVSREKKESFPLTVTSAQKNPTAFYLCASSIRETSGDYEQYFGPGTRLTVT.

This clone has a single count. The chain is built from TRBV2 and TRBJ2-2; maybe TRBD1 (5 bases). The germline gives CDR1 SNHLY, CDR2 FYNNEI. CDR3 size: 15 residues. The ends were cut back, 6 bases at V and 2 bases at J, with 13 bases in the middle. Written as DNA, the CDR3 is TGTGCCAGCAGGACCGACAGACTTAACACCGGGGAGCTGTTTTTT. This sequence encodes CASRTDRLNTGELFF.

The chain is built from TRBV2 and TRBJ2-1, with TRBD2 matching over 10 bases. V lost 3 bases and J lost 7; bases outside the gene matches: 6. Germline V gene data show CDR1 as SNHLY and CDR2 as FYNNEI. The CDR3 has 15 residues. The CDR3 DNA reads TGTGCCAGCAGTGATCGGCTAGCGGGAGTGAATGAGCAGTTCTTC. Its translation: CASSDRLAGVNEQFF.

The chain combines TRBV2 with TRBJ2-2; 10 bases map to TRBD1. Germline CDR1 SNHLY, CDR2 FYNNEI. The CDR3 sequence is 12 residues long. V lost 9 bases to trimming and J lost 6 bases; unmatched junction nucleotides: 1. The CDR3 sequence: CARGTGAGELFF. The CDR3 nucleotides are TGTGCCAGAGGGACAGGGGCCGGGGAGCTGTTTTTT.

The chain uses TRBV9 and TRBJ2-3; no reliable D call. V was trimmed by 7 bases and J by 5 bases, leaving 5 bases between them. Per germline, CDR1 SGDLS and CDR2 YYNGEE. The CDR3 spans 10 residues. Written as DNA, the CDR3 is TGTGCCAGCTCGGGAGATACGCAGTATTTT. Translated, it gives CASSGDTQYF.

This sequence joins TRBV11-2 and TRBJ1-2; D possibly corresponds to TRBD1 (5 bases). The CDR3 has 14 residues. CDR1 and CDR2 (germline): SGHAT, FQNNGV. The V gene lost 2 bases and the J gene lost 7 bases, with 14 bases spanning the gap. CDR3 protein: CASSLRAVGGGYTF. The DNA of the CDR3 is TGTGCCAGCAGCTTAAGGGCGGTCGGGGGTGGCTACACCTTC.

The V call is TRBV4-1, the J call TRBJ2-2; a weak D match, TRBD1 (6 bases). The ends were cut back, 4 bases at V and 1 base at J, with 13 bases in the middle. The CDR3 runs 16 residues. CDR1 is MGHRA and CDR2 is YSYEKL in the germline V gene. The chain's CDR3 is CASSPYRAQNTGELFF. CDR3 in DNA: TGCGCCAGCAGCCCATACAGGGCCCAGAACACCGGGGAGCTGTTTTTT.

The V gene is TRBV27, the J gene TRBJ1-1, with 7 bases that match TRBD1. The V segment lost 8 bases and the J segment 0 bases; nucleotides outside the gene matches: 9. The CDR3 covers 15 residues. Germline values: CDR1 MNHEY, CDR2 SMNVEV (reference sequence). The CDR3 is CASLRPGQVNTEAFF. The DNA for the CDR3 is TGTGCCAGCCTTAGACCCGGACAGGTGAACACTGAAGCTTTCTTT.

The chain employs TRBV4-2 and TRBJ2-1, with 11 nucleotides matching TRBD1. The junction had 7 bases not matched to a gene; V was cut back by 1 base and J by 5 bases. From germline, CDR1 is LGHNA and CDR2 YNFKEQ. The CDR3 length is 17 residues. The CDR3 bases are TGTGCCAGCAGCCAAGGGCACGGACAGGGGGCCCACAATGAGCAGTTCTTC. Encoded protein: CASSQGHGQGAHNEQFF.

The V gene is TRBV9, the J gene TRBJ1-2; unclear D gene. Trimming took 3 bases from V and 8 from J, leaving 14 bases between them. CDR1 is SGDLS, CDR2 YYNGEE, per germline. The CDR3 consists of 13 residues. In nucleotides, the CDR3 is TGTGCCAGCAGCGGGGTAGAGAGAGGGGGCTACACCTTC. Its protein product is CASSGVERGGYTF. The variable domain in full, completed from reference TRBV9 and TRBJ1-2, reads DSGVTQTPKHLITATGQRVTLRCSPRSGDLSVYWYQQSLDQGLQFLIQYYNGEERAKGNILERFSAQQFPDLHSELNLSSLELGDSALYFCASSGVERGGYTFGSGTRLTVV.

The chain employs TRBV7-6 and TRBJ1-6; 8 bases align to TRBD1. The CDR3 sequence is 15 residues long. Germline CDR1 SGHVS, CDR2 FNYEAQ. J gave up 7 bases and V 5 bases, and 7 bases lay outside the gene matches. The CDR3 is CASSPGDRTNSPLHF. CDR3 sequence (DNA): TGTGCCAGCAGCCCCGGGGACAGGACAAATTCACCCCTCCACTTT.